These 13 T cell receptor beta chains share one sample of origin, sequenced in a study of beta chain features in type 1 diabetes (dated by TCRdb to 2016 to 2018). Preparation of the library involved the immunoSEQ multiplex PCR assay. All of the isolated RNA was reverse transcribed with the High Capacity cDNA Reverse Transcription Kit, so expressed TCRB transcripts were sequenced. TCRdb retrieved this table from immuneACCESS and kept in-frame rearrangements only. Not all clones are present; in checked studies, unresolved V genes account for under half, and no reason is known for the remainder. Across this sample there are 300,000 or so clones, with around 7.6% seen only once. Of the sample, around 0.45% is held by the ten largest clones. Input material: central memory CD4+ T cells from blood. All receptors come from a woman aged 18-35 years in good health.

This clone was observed a handful of times. The CDR3 spells CASSVATGGFSTDTQYF. The CDR3 region has the DNA TGTGCCAGCAGCGTAGCGACTGGGGGCTTTAGCACAGATACGCAGTATTTT. The rearrangement uses TRBV9 and TRBJ2-3; tentatively, D is TRBD1 (6 bases). The germline V and J ends were trimmed by 0 bases and 0 bases, with 14 bases remaining between them. The germline CDR1 and CDR2 sequences are SGDLS and YYNGEE. This CDR3 has 17 amino acids.

This rearrangement joins TRBV6-6 to TRBJ1-5; tentative D call: TRBD1 (5 bases). Per germline, CDR1 MNHNY and CDR2 SVGAGI (reference sequence). V lost 1 base and J lost 4, with 8 bases in between. This CDR3 region has 14 residues. CDR3 sequence reads: CASSYLTVNQPQHF. The CDR3 DNA sequence: TGTGCCAGCAGTTACTTGACAGTTAATCAGCCCCAGCATTTT.

The chain employs TRBV7-3 and TRBJ1-4; tentative D call: TRBD1 (5 bases). There are 15 residues in the CDR3. The germline gives CDR1 SGHTA, CDR2 FQGTGA. Trimming shortened V by 2 bases and J by 5 bases, and 12 bases separated the two germline ends. CDR3 loop: CASSLRDARNEKLFF. The CDR3 DNA sequence: TGTGCCAGCAGCTTACGGGACGCGAGAAATGAAAAACTGTTTTTT.

In its sample, this clone was seen a few times. V is TRBV13 and J is TRBJ2-5, with 12 bases that match TRBD2. CDR3 size: 17 residues. V lost 1 base and J lost 0; bases outside the gene matches: 3. Germline lookup yields CDR1 PRHDT and CDR2 FYEKMQ (reference sequence). The CDR3 sequence: CASSLVGLAGYQETQYF. CDR3 sequence (DNA): TGTGCCAGCAGCTTAGTTGGACTAGCGGGGTACCAAGAGACCCAGTACTTC.

V usage is TRBV28 and J usage is TRBJ2-5, with 10 bases that match TRBD2. The V segment lost 3 bases and the J segment 2 bases; nucleotides outside the gene matches: 3. This CDR3 comprises 15 residues. The germline gives CDR1 MDHEN, CDR2 SYDVKM. CDR3 loop: CASSFAAGGQETQYF. The CDR3 coding sequence is TGTGCCAGCAGTTTTGCAGCGGGAGGGCAAGAGACCCAGTACTTC.

The chain employs TRBV6-5 and TRBJ2-1; D is perhaps TRBD1 (7 bases). Germline V gene sequence: CDR1 MNHEY, CDR2 SVGAGI. Trimming took off 6 bases at V and 9 bases at J, with 12 bases between the two ends. This CDR3 is built from 12 residues. Here the CDR3 reads CASRSQGGEQFF. The CDR3 DNA sequence: TGTGCCAGCAGGTCCCAGGGGGGTGAGCAGTTCTTC.

In this sample, this clone turned up a few times. The chain recombines TRBV6-5 with TRBJ2-2, with D perhaps TRBD2 (6 bases). The germline V gene encodes CDR1 MNHEY and CDR2 SVGAGI. CDR3 size: 14 residues. Trimming cost V 6 bases and J 6 bases, with 14 bases left between them. CDR3 amino acids: CASRRLEWAGELFF. CDR3 DNA: TGTGCCAGCAGACGACTAGAGTGGGCCGGGGAGCTGTTTTTT.

This clone was counted only a few times. This chain joins TRBV19 and TRBJ2-2; possibly TRBD2 for D (5 bases). Germline V gene sequence: CDR1 LNHDA, CDR2 SQIVND (reference sequence). V lost 2 bases to trimming and J lost 6 bases, with 10 bases between them. This CDR3 region has 14 residues. For the CDR3, the DNA is TGTGCCAGTAGTATACTTCGGGGTGCCGGGGAGCTGTTTTTT. Protein product: CASSILRGAGELFF.

The genes are TRBV7-3 and TRBJ2-5; tentatively, D is TRBD1 (6 bases). The CDR3 length is 15 residues. Trimming stripped 4 bases from V and 5 bases from J, with 17 bases between. CDR1 and CDR2 from the germline V gene are SGHTA and FQGTGA. The CDR3 bases are TGTGCCAGCAGCTCCCCCTACACAGGGTTGGAGACCCAGTACTTC. Encoded protein: CASSSPYTGLETQYF.

In its sample, this clone was seen a few times. J is TRBJ2-3 and V is TRBV15; D not certain. Trimming removed 5 bases from V and 2 bases from J, with 14 bases in between. Germline CDR1 is LNHNV and CDR2 is YYDKDF (reference sequence). The CDR3 is made up of 15 amino acids. The CDR3 DNA is TGTGCCACCAGCCAAGACTCCGAAATCACAGATACGCAGTATTTT. It encodes CATSQDSEITDTQYF. The complete variable domain, with remaining parts taken from reference TRBV15 and TRBJ2-3, reads DAMVIQNPRYQVTQFGKPVTLSCSQTLNHNVMYWYQQKSSQAPKLLFHYYDKDFNNEADTPDNFQSRRPNTSFCFLDIRSPGLGDTAMYLCATSQDSEITDTQYFGPGTRLTVL.

This clone has more than one count but fewer than ten. The V and J genes are TRBV9 and TRBJ2-4; TRBD1 might be the D (6 bases). Trimming cost V 4 bases and J 5 bases, with 16 bases left between them. Germline V gene data show CDR1 as SGDLS and CDR2 as YYNGEE. This CDR3 comprises 15 residues. For the CDR3, the DNA is TGTGCCAGCAGCACTCAAGGGACATCGGAAAACATTCAGTACTTC. Translating it yields CASSTQGTSENIQYF.

This clone was found a few times. The chain employs TRBV5-1 and TRBJ1-4; TRBD1 aligns across 9 bases. V lost 3 bases and J lost 7; bases outside the gene matches: 1. Germline V gives CDR1 SGHRS, CDR2 YFSETQ. The CDR3 length is 13 residues. This chain's CDR3 is CASSSGQGEKLFF. For the CDR3, the DNA is TGCGCCAGCAGCTCGGGACAGGGTGAAAAACTGTTTTTT. Full variable domain (missing parts from reference TRBV5-1 and TRBJ1-4): KAGVTQTPRYLIKTRGQQVTLSCSPISGHRSVSWYQQTPGQGLQFLFEYFSETQRNKGNFPGRFSGRQFSNSRSEMNVSTLELGDSALYLCASSSGQGEKLFFGSGTQLSVL.

This clone was found many times. The DNA for the CDR3 is TGTGCCAGCTCACCTCGGGACAGCTCCTACAATGAGCAGTTCTTC. Protein product: CASSPRDSSYNEQFF. The chain carries TRBV18 and TRBJ2-1; 7 nucleotides match TRBD1. After removal of 3 bases from V and 0 bases from J, the junction contained 2 bases not matched to a gene. This CDR3 contains 15 residues. CDR1 and CDR2 from the germline V gene are KGHSH and LQKENI. Variable domain in full (rest from reference TRBV18 and TRBJ2-1): NAGVMQNPRHLVRRRGQEARLRCSPMKGHSHVYWYRQLPEEGLKFMVYLQKENIIDESGMPKERFSAEFPKEGPSILRIQQVVRGDSAAYFCASSPRDSSYNEQFFGPGTRLTVL.